Presented here are 27 T cell receptor beta chains from one specimen sequenced in a study of identifying expanded T cells in peripheral blood. Some clones are missing from TCRdb's copy, which holds only in-frame ones; the method was immunoSEQ multiplex PCR. The profile shows around 82,000 clones, roughly 84% of them singletons. The source material was blood. Source of these receptors: a person between 18 and 69 years old in good health.

This clone showed up just a few times. This chain uses TRBV19 with TRBJ1-1, with D maybe TRBD1 (5 bases). V was pared by 1 base and J by 7 bases, with 7 bases between. This CDR3 spans 12 amino acids. Germline loops: CDR1 LNHDA, CDR2 SQIVND (reference sequence). The CDR3 coding sequence is TGTGCCAGTAGTATAGGACAGAGTGAAGCTTTCTTT. Its translation is CASSIGQSEAFF. The full variable domain, its missing parts supplied by reference TRBV19 and TRBJ1-1, is DGGITQSPKYLFRKEGQNVTLSCEQNLNHDAMYWYRQDPGQGLRLIYYSQIVNDFQKGDIAEGYSVSREKKESFPLTVTSAQKNPTAFYLCASSIGQSEAFFGQGTRLTVV.

The chain recombines TRBV5-4 with TRBJ2-1; TRBD2 aligns across 9 bases. Germline CDR1 reads SGHNT; CDR2 reads YYREEE (reference sequence). V was clipped by 1 base and J by 5 bases; unmatched bases: 10. The CDR3 sequence is 17 residues long. The CDR3 protein is CASSLFGWREGNNEQFF. CDR3 sequence (DNA): TGTGCCAGCAGCTTGTTTGGGTGGCGGGAGGGAAACAATGAGCAGTTCTTC.

This clone occurred once. The genes are TRBV6-1 and TRBJ2-7; TRBD1 aligns across 7 bases. The CDR3 loop spans 13 amino acids. Per the germline V gene, CDR1 is MNHNS and CDR2 is SASEGT. Trimming cost V 8 bases and J 4 bases; bases outside gene matches: 8. The CDR3 region is CASPGDRTYEQYF. CDR3 bases: TGTGCCAGCCCCGGGGACAGAACTTACGAGCAGTACTTC.

This chain connects TRBV5-6 to TRBJ2-7; 15 positions match TRBD2. The CDR3 loop spans 17 amino acids. The ends lost 0 bases at V and 3 bases at J; junction bases unmatched: 4. Germline V gene lookup returns CDR1 SGHDT and CDR2 YYEEEE. In DNA, the CDR3 is TGTGCCAGCAGCTTGGGGACTAGCGGGAGGGCCGACTACGAGCAGTACTTC. This codes for CASSLGTSGRADYEQYF.

This chain uses TRBV9 with TRBJ1-6, with 9 bases fitting TRBD1. This CDR3 contains 15 residues. The ends lost 2 bases at V and 7 bases at J; junction bases unmatched: 4. CDR1 and CDR2 from the germline V gene are SGDLS and YYNGEE. CDR3 DNA: TGTGCCAGCAGCGTGGCGGGACAGGGAAATTCACCCCTCCACTTT. It codes for CASSVAGQGNSPLHF.

This chain uses TRBV27 with TRBJ1-5; D ambiguous. This CDR3 contains 16 residues. Germline V lookup: CDR1 MNHEY, CDR2 SMNVEV (reference sequence). V was shortened by 5 bases and J by 0 bases, with 14 bases between the two germline ends. Here the CDR3 reads CASSRTDGYSNQPQHF. The CDR3 DNA sequence: TGTGCCAGCAGTCGAACGGACGGATATAGCAATCAGCCCCAGCATTTT.

The chain has TRBV27 and TRBJ2-1, with 7 bases aligning to TRBD1. Trimming took 6 bases from V and 8 from J; bases not matched to a gene: 19. Per germline, CDR1 MNHEY and CDR2 SMNVEV (reference sequence). The CDR3 is made up of 17 amino acids. CDR3 sequence: CASSRGGATGRVYEQFF. The CDR3 DNA reads as TGTGCCAGCAGCCGAGGGGGCGCAACGGGGAGAGTATATGAGCAGTTCTTC.

In its sample, this clone was seen once. The V call is TRBV30, the J call TRBJ1-2; D is unclear. This CDR3 is built from 14 residues. V was shortened by 2 bases and J by 5 bases, with 15 bases between the two germline ends. The V gene's germline CDR1 is GTSNPN and CDR2 SVGIG (reference sequence). This chain's CDR3 is CAWSTGNSRYGYTF. The CDR3 DNA follows: TGTGCCTGGAGTACGGGGAATTCGCGTTATGGCTACACCTTC. The full variable domain, rest sourced from reference TRBV30 and TRBJ1-2, is SQTIHQWPATLVQPVGSPLSLECTVEGTSNPNLYWYRQAAGRGLQLLFYSVGIGQISSEVPQNLSASRPQDRQFILSSKKLLLSDSGFYLCAWSTGNSRYGYTFGSGTRLTVV.

This chain connects TRBV7-9 to TRBJ2-3, with 8 bases that match TRBD2. The CDR3 contains 15 residues. The ends lost 2 bases at V and 6 bases at J; junction bases unmatched: 7. Germline CDR1 reads SEHNR; CDR2 reads FQNEAQ (reference sequence). For the CDR3, the DNA is TGTGCCAGCAGCTTAACGGGAGGGCCTGGGGATACGCAGTATTTT. This gives the protein CASSLTGGPGDTQYF.

V and J are TRBV30 and TRBJ2-1, with D possibly TRBD1 on 5 matching bases. Germline V gene sequence: CDR1 GTSNPN, CDR2 SVGIG (reference sequence). V shed 0 bases and J shed 5 bases, with 11 bases lying between them. The CDR3 loop spans 14 amino acids. The CDR3 protein is CAWSVWAGNNEQFF. In DNA, the CDR3 is TGTGCCTGGAGTGTTTGGGCAGGGAACAATGAGCAGTTCTTC.

The chain links TRBV5-1 to TRBJ1-1; D is unresolved. V was trimmed by 4 bases and J by 2 bases, leaving 6 bases between them. Germline lookup yields CDR1 SGHRS and CDR2 YFSETQ. This CDR3 has 12 residues. Here the CDR3 reads CASSRSNTEAFF. DNA for the CDR3: TGCGCCAGCAGCAGGAGTAACACTGAAGCTTTCTTT.

The rearrangement joins TRBV7-6 to TRBJ1-3; D gene uncertain. Trimming removed 1 base at V and 0 bases at J, with 13 bases between. Germline CDR1 is SGHVS and CDR2 is FNYEAQ. The length of the CDR3 is 17 residues. In DNA form, the CDR3 reads TGTGCCAGCAGCTTAGGGGTGACATTCGACTCTGGAAACACCATATATTTT. Amino acids: CASSLGVTFDSGNTIYF.

The rearrangement joins TRBV6-1 to TRBJ2-1; 14 bases align to TRBD2. V was clipped by 6 bases and J by 7 bases; unmatched bases: 5. The CDR3 has 15 amino acids. Germline CDR1 and CDR2: MNHNS and SASEGT. Written as DNA, the CDR3 is TGTGCCAGCAGGACGACTAGCGGGAGGGATAATGAGCAGTTCTTC. Protein: CASRTTSGRDNEQFF.

The chain combines TRBV14 with TRBJ2-5; D possibly corresponds to TRBD1 (5 bases). V dropped 1 base and J dropped 5 bases, with 14 bases sitting between them. The CDR3 is 15 residues long. CDR1 is SGHDN, CDR2 FVKESK, per germline. DNA for the CDR3: TGTGCCAGCAGCCAAGCTCTGGCAGGGATGGAGACCCAGTACTTC. This codes for CASSQALAGMETQYF.

The chain carries TRBV9 and TRBJ2-3; 10 bases are shared with TRBD2. Germline-derived CDR1 and CDR2 are SGDLS and YYNGEE. Trimming removed 1 base from V and 6 bases from J; junction bases left unmatched: 2. The CDR3 has 14 residues. CDR3 sequence reads: CASSVLAGADTQYF. The CDR3, as DNA: TGTGCCAGCAGCGTACTAGCGGGAGCGGATACGCAGTATTTT.

This clone was observed once. The chain carries TRBV7-9 and TRBJ2-1; 8 nucleotides align to TRBD2. Germline-derived CDR1 and CDR2 are SEHNR and FQNEAQ (reference sequence). This CDR3 has 19 amino acids. V trimming: 0 bases; J trimming: 3 bases; junction bases outside the gene matches: 13. The CDR3 region is CASSLARAGGHSLYNEQFF. The CDR3, as DNA: TGTGCCAGCAGCTTAGCGCGGGCGGGAGGACACTCACTCTACAATGAGCAGTTCTTC.

This chain joins TRBV19 and TRBJ1-4, with a possible D match to TRBD1 (6 bases). The CDR3 length is 15 residues. Trimming cost V 6 bases and J 5 bases, with 16 bases left between them. CDR1 is LNHDA and CDR2 is SQIVND in the germline V gene (reference sequence). CDR3 DNA: TGTGCCAGTAGGGATCCCGGGACACCGAATGAAAAACTGTTTTTT. Its protein product is CASRDPGTPNEKLFF.

V gene TRBV5-1 combines with J gene TRBJ2-3; possible D gene TRBD1, 5 bases. The CDR3 is made up of 17 amino acids. In germline, CDR1 is SGHRS, CDR2 YFSETQ. Deletions cut 4 bases from V and 0 bases from J, with 18 bases between. CDR3 coding DNA: TGCGCCAGCAGCCTTGTACGACAGCATTCTAGCACAGATACGCAGTATTTT. This sequence encodes CASSLVRQHSSTDTQYF.

The rearrangement joins TRBV6-4 to TRBJ2-7; D is ambiguous. Germline V lookup: CDR1 MRHNA, CDR2 SNTAGT. CDR3 length: 10 amino acids. Trimming stripped 9 bases from V and 2 bases from J, with 5 bases between. CDR3 coding DNA: TGTGCCAGACCCCCCTACGAGCAGTACTTC. Translating gives CARPPYEQYF.

V and J are TRBV4-2 and TRBJ2-5, with D perhaps assigned TRBD1 or TRBD2 (5 bases each). Germline V lookup: CDR1 LGHNA, CDR2 YNFKEQ. This CDR3 contains 14 residues. Trimming pared 8 bases from V and 1 base from J, leaving 14 bases between. The DNA of the CDR3 is TGTGCCAGCTCTCTATGGGACGGCCAAGAGACCCAGTACTTC. Translating gives CASSLWDGQETQYF.

CDR3 region: CASSFGQGSTDTQYF. Written as DNA, the CDR3 is TGTGCCAGCAGCTTTGGGCAGGGGAGCACAGATACGCAGTATTTT. This sequence joins TRBV5-8 and TRBJ2-3; a weak D match, TRBD1 (6 bases). The V and J ends lost 2 bases and 0 bases respectively, with 10 bases between them. The CDR3 is 15 amino acids. The germline V gene encodes CDR1 SGHTS and CDR2 YDEGEE.

CDR3 sequence: CASSFGAGATSNEQFF. The CDR3 DNA sequence: TGTGCCAGCAGTTTCGGAGCGGGGGCCACCAGCAATGAGCAGTTCTTC. The V and J genes are TRBV27 and TRBJ2-1, with TRBD2 identical over 8 bases. V trimming: 3 bases; J trimming: 6 bases; junction bases outside the gene matches: 10. Germline CDR1 MNHEY, CDR2 SMNVEV (reference sequence). The CDR3 is 16 amino acids.

This clone appeared a few times. The chain recombines TRBV19 with TRBJ2-7; the D gene is possibly TRBD1 (6 bases). Trimming shortened V by 8 bases and J by 1 base, and 9 bases separated the two germline ends. This CDR3 has 12 amino acids. Germline V CDR1 and CDR2: LNHDA, SQIVND (reference sequence). This chain's CDR3 is CASGGQSYEQYF. The CDR3 coding sequence is TGTGCCAGTGGCGGACAGTCCTACGAGCAGTACTTC. The entire variable domain, with the rest obtained from reference TRBV19 and TRBJ2-7, is as follows: DGGITQSPKYLFRKEGQNVTLSCEQNLNHDAMYWYRQDPGQGLRLIYYSQIVNDFQKGDIAEGYSVSREKKESFPLTVTSAQKNPTAFYLCASGGQSYEQYFGPGTRLTVT.

The rearrangement uses TRBV7-2 and TRBJ1-4; maybe TRBD1 (6 bases). The germline gives CDR1 SGHTA, CDR2 FQGNSA. The CDR3 sequence is 13 residues long. V lost 1 base, J lost 8 bases, and 8 bases lay in between. As DNA, the CDR3 is TGTGCCAGCAGCTTAGGGGGGCGCGAAAAACTGTTTTTT. It yields the protein CASSLGGREKLFF.

Remarks on this clone: A much larger clone lies a single base off, so this may be a read error. The J gene is TRBJ2-7, the V gene TRBV5-6; 11 nucleotides match TRBD1. With 4 bases clipped from V and 5 bases from J, the junction kept 2 bases outside the gene matches. Germline V gives CDR1 SGHDT, CDR2 YYEEEE. CDR3 length: 13 amino acids. The CDR3 coding sequence is TGTGCCAGCAGCCCGGACAGGGGGCACGAGCAGTACTTC. Translation: CASSPDRGHEQYF.

This chain connects TRBV4-3 to TRBJ2-1; 11 bases match TRBD2. The CDR3 loop spans 18 amino acids. In germline, CDR1 is LGHNA, CDR2 YSLEER. Unmatched junction bases numbered 18, after V lost 5 bases and J lost 9 bases. CDR3 amino acids: CASSIRLAGGSPRGEQFF. The CDR3 DNA reads TGCGCCAGCAGCATTCGCCTAGCGGGAGGATCCCCCCGTGGTGAGCAGTTCTTC.

This chain connects TRBV7-9 to TRBJ2-7; tentatively, D is TRBD1 or TRBD2 (5 bases each). The germline V gene has CDR1 SEHNR and CDR2 FQNEAQ (reference sequence). The length of the CDR3 is 16 residues. Trimming took off 5 bases at V and 3 bases at J, with 20 bases between the two ends. CDR3 residues: CASSPIEGRGFYEQYF. CDR3 bases: TGTGCCAGCAGCCCGATCGAGGGTCGGGGCTTCTACGAGCAGTACTTC.